This T cell receptor beta chain was obtained from a study of blood T cell repertoires in COVID-19 (TCRdb year 2020). Background on the whole study: The collaborator samples originated in the United States, Italy and Spain and spanned the acute and convalescent phases of COVID-19. The repertoires were made available in a free public database intended to serve as a resource for research on the immune response to SARS-CoV-2. The prospective study material was composed of cDNA or gDNA derived from T cells, B-cell-depleted T cells, or PBMCs. Samples came from the ongoing ImmuneRACE study (first 160 participants) plus 1,254 subjects from 6 global collaborators. Where HLA class I and class II types were available, the types were taken from metadata supplied by the sample provider, not from assay-based typing. Subjects who had been exposed to COVID-19, were actively infected with it, or had recovered from it provided the deeply sampled blood TCRbeta repertoires that made up the dataset. Sample metadata almost always included a de-identified subject ID, COVID-19 status, age in years and sex. Summary of the overall study and its limitations: How much clinical and demographic metadata was included differed by source and by participant, and the metadata was provided uncurated.

Whole blood was collected in K2EDTA tubes by collaborating institutions according to the institutions' own protocols. Collaborator samples were shipped for TCRbeta analysis as frozen whole blood, isolated PBMCs, or DNA extracted from either sample type. TCRbeta CDR3 regions were amplified from genomic DNA by means of the immunoSEQ Assay, a bias-controlled multiplex PCR. The authors processed their data as follows. Within the assay, amplification of reference gene primers was used to estimate how many nucleated cells each sample contained. To quantify the absolute abundance of each unique TCRbeta CDR3 rearrangement, sequence reads were collapsed and filtered. For each sample, productive Simpson clonality was calculated by taking the square root of Simpson's diversity index across productive rearrangements. Not all clones reach the TCRdb copy of this immuneACCESS table, which keeps in-frame sequences only. Checked studies attribute under half of the gap to unresolved V genes and leave the rest unexplained. That table gives V, J and clone size, and the DNA gave D and trimming. This sample lists fewer than 400,000 clones; 85% were detected once. Of the sample, 3% to 4.5% falls within the top ten clones.

Details on this clone: No antigen is known for it. No clone much larger than this one lies a single base away; base qualities are absent.

CDR1 and CDR2 (SGDLS, YYNGEE) derive from the germline V gene. At the junction V is shortened by 4 bases and J by 3 bases, with 10 bases in between. The CDR3 contains 13 residues, cysteine and phenylalanine counted. Solely the CDR3 DNA is kept, with 39 bases framed from the first base. This sequence uses TRBV9 and TRBJ1-2; D gene: possibly TRBD1, on 6 matching bases. The specimen was peripheral blood. This TCR derives from a woman aged 18-29 years with acute or convalescent COVID-19. The nucleotides read TGTGCCAGCAGCCAACGACAGGACTATGGCTACACCTTC. It encodes CASSQRQDYGYTF.